The clone carrying this TCR beta chain ranks as medium-sized in terms of frequency. The target antigen is unknown. The sample originates from a study of T cell clusters in autoimmune cytopenias. Study as a whole: Per sample, median TRB depth was 51,575 reads, yielding a median about 2,000 distinct clonotypes. Overall study results and limits: Primary autoimmune cytopenia patients seemingly lacked the physiological T cell clusters found in healthy donors.

The CDR3 spans 14 residues. The germline CDR1 and CDR2 sequences are LNHDA and SQIVND (reference sequence). One tube held mixed TRB-A and TRB-B primer pools for touch-down PCR. TCRdb reprocessed the multiplex PCR reads, with one entry per CDR3 protein and no DNA. Reported are a few thousand distinct CDR3 sequences; the ten largest clones contain roughly 19%. TRB was amplified from approximately 230 ng of peripheral blood genomic DNA per sample. Sequencing used peripheral blood. The TCR comes from a human donor with an autoimmune cytopenia or autoimmune hepatitis (not recorded which). The chain combines TRBV19 with TRBJ2-1; TCRdb names TRBD2, which stays unverified in the absence of DNA. CDR3 residues: CASFSGGAGDEQFF. Full variable domain (rest looked up from reference TRBV19 and TRBJ2-1): DGGITQSPKYLFRKEGQNVTLSCEQNLNHDAMYWYRQDPGQGLRLIYYSQIVNDFQKGDIAEGYSVSREKKESFPLTVTSAQKNPTAFYLCASFSGGAGDEQFFGPGTRLTVL.